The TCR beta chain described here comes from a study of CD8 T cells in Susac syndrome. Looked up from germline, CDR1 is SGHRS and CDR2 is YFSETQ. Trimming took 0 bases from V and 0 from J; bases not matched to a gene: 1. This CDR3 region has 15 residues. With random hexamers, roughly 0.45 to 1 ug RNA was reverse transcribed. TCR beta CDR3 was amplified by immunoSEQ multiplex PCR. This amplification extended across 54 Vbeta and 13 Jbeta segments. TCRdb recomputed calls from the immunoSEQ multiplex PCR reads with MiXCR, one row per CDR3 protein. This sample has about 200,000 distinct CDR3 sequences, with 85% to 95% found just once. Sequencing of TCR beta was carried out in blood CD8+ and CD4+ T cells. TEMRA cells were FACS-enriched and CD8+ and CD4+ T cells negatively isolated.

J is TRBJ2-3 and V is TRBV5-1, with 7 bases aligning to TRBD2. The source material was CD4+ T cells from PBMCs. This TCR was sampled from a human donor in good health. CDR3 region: CASSLGRGSTDTQYF. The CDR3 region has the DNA TGCGCCAGCAGCTTGGGGCGGGGGAGCACAGATACGCAGTATTTT.